This T cell receptor (beta chain) derives from a study of T cells after posttransplantation cyclophosphamide. V shed 0 bases and J shed 9 bases, with 15 bases lying between them. This CDR3 has 14 amino acids. Germline V lookup: CDR1 SGHDT, CDR2 YYEEEE. Sequenced by immunoSEQ multiplex PCR; TCRdb stores in-frame clones only, minus some. In the table there are 45,000 to 65,000 clones, approximately 94% of which are singletons. Sequenced sample: PBMCs. This rearrangement joins TRBV5-6 to TRBJ2-5, with D possibly being TRBD1 (7 bases). The receptor was isolated from a woman aged 30 to 39 in good health and a related stem cell transplant donor. The chain's CDR3 is CASSLGGGAGSQYF. Here the CDR3 DNA reads TGTGCCAGCAGCTTGGGAGGGGGCGCGGGGTCCCAGTACTTC.